The clone carrying this TCR beta chain occurred many times. Its antigen is undetermined. The sample comes from a study of T cells in Graves' hyperthyroidism and ophthalmopathy. Findings and caveats of the study: Blood also held most thyroid clonotypes expanded beyond 0.001. Ophthalmopathy, as predicted by the model, came a median 6.5 months after the prediction.

Fresh peripheral blood, 8 to 10 ml of it, supplied the PBMCs. RNA transcripts served as the template for amplifying TCR beta CDR3 regions. A first-round RT-PCR of the TCR CDR3 used the HTBI primer set. TCRdb redid the calling of the multiplex PCR reads with MiXCR, one entry per CDR3 protein. The repertoire has fewer than 350,000 distinct CDR3 sequences, approximately 14% of them found once; the top ten carry less than 8%. This TCR was sampled from a woman aged 40 to 50 with Graves' hyperthyroidism. The source material was blood.

CDR3 in amino acids: CASSYDRGLETQYF. The CDR3 DNA follows: TGTGCCAGCAGTTATGACAGGGGGCTAGAGACCCAGTACTTC. The rearrangement uses TRBV6-1 and TRBJ2-5, with 10 bases matching TRBD1. Germline assignment: CDR1 MNHNS and CDR2 SASEGT. Trimming cost V 5 bases and J 4 bases; bases outside gene matches: 4. The CDR3 is 14 residues long.